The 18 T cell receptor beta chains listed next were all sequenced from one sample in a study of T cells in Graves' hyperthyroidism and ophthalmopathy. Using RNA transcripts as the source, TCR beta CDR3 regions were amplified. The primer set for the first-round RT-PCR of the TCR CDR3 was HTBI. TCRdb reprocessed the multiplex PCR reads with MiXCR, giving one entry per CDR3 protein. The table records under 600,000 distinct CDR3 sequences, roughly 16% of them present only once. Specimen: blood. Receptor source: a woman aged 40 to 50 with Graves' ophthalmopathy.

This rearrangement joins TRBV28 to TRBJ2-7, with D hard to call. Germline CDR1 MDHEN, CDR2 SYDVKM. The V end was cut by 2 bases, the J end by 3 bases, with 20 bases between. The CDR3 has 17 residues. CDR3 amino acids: CASSLEFLPEQNYEQYF. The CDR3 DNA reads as TGTGCCAGCAGTTTAGAGTTCTTGCCGGAACAGAACTACGAGCAGTACTTC.

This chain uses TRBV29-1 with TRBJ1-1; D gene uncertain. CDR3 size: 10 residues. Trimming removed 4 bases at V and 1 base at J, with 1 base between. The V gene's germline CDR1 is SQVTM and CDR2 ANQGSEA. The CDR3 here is CSVANTEAFF. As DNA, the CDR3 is TGCAGCGTTGCGAACACTGAAGCTTTCTTT.

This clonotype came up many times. CDR3 region: CAWSVRSEGVYEQYF. In DNA, the CDR3 is TGTGCCTGGAGTGTTAGGTCAGAGGGTGTCTACGAGCAGTACTTC. The chain links TRBV30 to TRBJ2-7, with D possibly being TRBD2 (5 bases). Germline CDR1 and CDR2: GTSNPN and SVGIG (reference sequence). The CDR3 length is 15 residues. V was shortened by 0 bases and J by 3 bases, with 15 bases between the two germline ends.

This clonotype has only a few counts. The CDR3 coding sequence is TGCAGTGCTAGAGACCCGGCAGGACTAGCGTACAATGAGCAGTTCTTC. Translating it yields CSARDPAGLAYNEQFF. This sequence joins TRBV20-1 and TRBJ2-1, with 9 bases that match TRBD2. CDR1 is DFQATT, CDR2 SNEGSKA, per germline (reference sequence). The CDR3 totals 16 residues. After removal of 0 bases from V and 4 bases from J, the junction contained 7 bases not matched to a gene.

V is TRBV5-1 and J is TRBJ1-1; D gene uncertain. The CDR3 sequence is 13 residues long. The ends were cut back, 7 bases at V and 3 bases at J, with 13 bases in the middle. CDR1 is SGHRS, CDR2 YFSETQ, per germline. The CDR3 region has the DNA TGCGCCAGCCAGACCCAGGCGGACACTGAAGCTTTCTTT. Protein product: CASQTQADTEAFF.

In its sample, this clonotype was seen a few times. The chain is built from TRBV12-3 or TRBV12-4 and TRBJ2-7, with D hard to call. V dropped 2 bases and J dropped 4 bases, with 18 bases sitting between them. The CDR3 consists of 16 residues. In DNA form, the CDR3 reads TGTGCCAGCAGTTTATCTGGGAACGGGCCCCAGTACGAGCAGTACTTC. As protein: CASSLSGNGPQYEQYF.

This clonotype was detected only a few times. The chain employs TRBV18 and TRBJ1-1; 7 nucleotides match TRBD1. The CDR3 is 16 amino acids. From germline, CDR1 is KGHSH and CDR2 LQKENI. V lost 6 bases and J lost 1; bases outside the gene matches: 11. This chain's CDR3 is CASSPQKGQWNTEAFF. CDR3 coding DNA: TGTGCCAGCTCGCCCCAAAAGGGACAGTGGAACACTGAAGCTTTCTTT. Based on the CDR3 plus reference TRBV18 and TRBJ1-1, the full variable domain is NAGVMQNPRHLVRRRGQEARLRCSPMKGHSHVYWYRQLPEEGLKFMVYLQKENIIDESGMPKERFSAEFPKEGPSILRIQQVVRGDSAAYFCASSPQKGQWNTEAFFGQGTRLTVV.

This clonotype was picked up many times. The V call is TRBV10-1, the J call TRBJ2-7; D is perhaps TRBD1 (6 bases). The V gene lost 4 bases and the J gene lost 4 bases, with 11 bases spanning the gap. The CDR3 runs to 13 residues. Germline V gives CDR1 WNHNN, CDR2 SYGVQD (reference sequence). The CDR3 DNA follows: TGCGCCAGCAGTGGGACAGAAGGATACGAGCAGTACTTC. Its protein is CASSGTEGYEQYF.

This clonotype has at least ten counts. CDR3 loop: CASSFWADSGNTIYF. For the CDR3, the DNA is TGTGCCAGCAGTTTCTGGGCCGACTCTGGAAACACCATATATTTT. The chain combines TRBV12-3 or TRBV12-4 with TRBJ1-3; D remains unclear. Deletions cut 3 bases from V and 0 bases from J, with 9 bases between. CDR3 length: 15 residues.

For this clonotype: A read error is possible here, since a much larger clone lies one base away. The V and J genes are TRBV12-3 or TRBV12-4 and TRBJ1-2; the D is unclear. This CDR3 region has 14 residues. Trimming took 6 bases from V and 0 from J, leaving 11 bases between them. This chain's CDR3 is CASRVAGPNYGYTF. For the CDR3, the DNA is TGTGCCAGCAGGGTGGCAGGACCTAACTATGGCTACACCTTC.

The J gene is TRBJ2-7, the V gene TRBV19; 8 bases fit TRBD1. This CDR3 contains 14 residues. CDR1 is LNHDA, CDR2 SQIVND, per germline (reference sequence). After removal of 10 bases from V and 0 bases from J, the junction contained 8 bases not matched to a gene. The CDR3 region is CATTHGQGSYEQYF. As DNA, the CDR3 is TGTGCCACCACCCACGGACAGGGCTCCTACGAGCAGTACTTC.

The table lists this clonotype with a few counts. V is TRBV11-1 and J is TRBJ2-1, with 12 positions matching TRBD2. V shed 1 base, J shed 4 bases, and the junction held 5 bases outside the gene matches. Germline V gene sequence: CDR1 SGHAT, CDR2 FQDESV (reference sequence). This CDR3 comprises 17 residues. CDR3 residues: CASSLGLLAGGYNEQFF. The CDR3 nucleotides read TGTGCCAGCAGCTTAGGGCTTCTAGCGGGGGGGTACAATGAGCAGTTCTTC.

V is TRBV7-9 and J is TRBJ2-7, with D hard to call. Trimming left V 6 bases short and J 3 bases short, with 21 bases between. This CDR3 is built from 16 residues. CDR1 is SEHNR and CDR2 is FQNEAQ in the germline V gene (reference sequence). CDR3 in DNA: TGTGCCAGCAGTTACCGGGTCCCCACGACGATCTACGAGCAGTACTTC. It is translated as CASSYRVPTTIYEQYF.

CDR3 sequence (DNA): TGTGCCAGCAGCGTCCTTCGGAGCGGGAGGGGCTTCCATGAGCAGTTCTTC. Translation: CASSVLRSGRGFHEQFF. V and J are TRBV5-5 and TRBJ2-1; TRBD2 agrees at 10 bases. The germline V gene has CDR1 SGHKS and CDR2 YYEKEE (reference sequence). This CDR3 is 17 amino acids long. With 4 bases clipped from V and 8 bases from J, the junction kept 15 bases outside the gene matches.

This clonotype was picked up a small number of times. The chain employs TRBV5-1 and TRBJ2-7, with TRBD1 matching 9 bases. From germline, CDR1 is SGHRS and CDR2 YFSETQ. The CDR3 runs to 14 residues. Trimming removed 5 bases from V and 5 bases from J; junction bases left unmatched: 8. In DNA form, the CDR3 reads TGCGCCAGCAGTTCCCGGGACAGGGAGGACGAGCAGTACTTC. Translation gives CASSSRDREDEQYF.

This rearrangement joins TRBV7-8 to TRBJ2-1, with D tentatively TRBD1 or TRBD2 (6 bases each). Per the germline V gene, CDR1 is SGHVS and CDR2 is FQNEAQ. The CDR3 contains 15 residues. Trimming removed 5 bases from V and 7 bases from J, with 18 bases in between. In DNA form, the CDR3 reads TGTGCCAGCAGCACCCCTTGGGGGGACAAAAATGAGCAGTTCTTC. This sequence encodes CASSTPWGDKNEQFF.

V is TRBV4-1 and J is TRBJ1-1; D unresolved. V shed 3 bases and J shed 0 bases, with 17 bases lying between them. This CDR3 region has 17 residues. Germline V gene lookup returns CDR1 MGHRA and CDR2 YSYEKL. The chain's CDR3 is CASSHVDMGFLNTEAFF. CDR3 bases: TGCGCCAGCAGCCACGTAGACATGGGGTTCCTGAACACTGAAGCTTTCTTT.

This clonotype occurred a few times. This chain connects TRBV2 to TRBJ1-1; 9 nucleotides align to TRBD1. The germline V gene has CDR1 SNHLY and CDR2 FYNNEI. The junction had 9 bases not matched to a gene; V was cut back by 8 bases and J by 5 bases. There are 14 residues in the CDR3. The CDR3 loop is CASRPGTGSTEAFF. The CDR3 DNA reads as TGTGCCAGCCGTCCCGGGACAGGGAGTACTGAAGCTTTCTTT.